This record looks at one T cell receptor (beta chain) sequence and its context. V lost 7 bases and J lost 4; bases outside the gene matches: 17. This CDR3 has 17 amino acids. Germline CDR1 reads MDHEN; CDR2 reads SYDVKM. These data belong to a study of T cell changes during pregnancy in multiple sclerosis. The assay was immunoSEQ multiplex PCR, and TCRdb's table has in-frame clones only and misses some. The table lists roughly 45,000 clones, roughly 90% of them singletons. The chain combines TRBV28 with TRBJ1-2, with TRBD1 matching over 8 bases. The sequencing used peripheral blood, collected in the first trimester of pregnancy. The sequence derives from a female donor in good health, enrolled as a control in a pregnancy study. The CDR3 region has the DNA TGTGCCAGCAAGGTTGGACAGGGAAGTTTATCAGGCTATGGCTACACCTTC. Its translation: CASKVGQGSLSGYGYTF.